These 30 T cell receptor beta chains originate from one sample sequenced in a study of CD8+ T cells in alopecia areata. As to treatment: oral pan-JAK inhibitor, 5-10 mg twice daily. It was cDNA, reverse transcribed from extracted RNA, that served as the sequencing template. Assay: immunoSEQ multiplex PCR; the TCRdb copy retains only in-frame clones and omits some. The sample lists some 190,000 clones; 60% were seen once. The specimen comprised CD4+ T cells sorted from blood, sampled at week 24, from a patient treated with tofacitinib. The origin of the receptors is a human donor with alopecia areata.

This rearrangement joins TRBV7-8 to TRBJ2-1, with D possibly TRBD1 on 6 matching bases. This CDR3 is built from 12 residues. The V and J ends lost 5 bases and 9 bases respectively, with 11 bases between them. The germline V gene encodes CDR1 SGHVS and CDR2 FQNEAQ. The CDR3 coding sequence is TGTGCCAGCAGCCCACAGGGTGGTGAGCAGTTCTTC. Protein: CASSPQGGEQFF.

The chain couples TRBV9 to TRBJ1-1; possibly TRBD1 for D (5 bases). The CDR3 has 16 residues. Looked up from germline, CDR1 is SGDLS and CDR2 is YYNGEE. The germline V and J ends were trimmed by 4 bases and 0 bases, with 16 bases remaining between them. CDR3 protein: CASSPWEQGMNTEAFF. DNA for the CDR3: TGTGCCAGCAGCCCCTGGGAGCAGGGAATGAACACTGAAGCTTTCTTT.

This clone was seen only a few times. V gene TRBV9 combines with J gene TRBJ2-1; no clear D. CDR1 SGDLS and CDR2 YYNGEE come from the germline V gene. The CDR3 length is 14 residues. Trimming pared 6 bases from V and 2 bases from J, leaving 12 bases between. The CDR3 sequence: CASNGDNTYNEQFF. In DNA form, the CDR3 reads TGTGCCAGCAATGGAGACAATACCTACAATGAGCAGTTCTTC.

The rearrangement uses TRBV29-1 and TRBJ2-3; maybe TRBD2 (5 bases). V shed 5 bases and J shed 1 base, with 7 bases lying between them. Germline values: CDR1 SQVTM, CDR2 ANQGSEA. This CDR3 region has 12 residues. The CDR3 DNA reads TGCAGCGTTTGGCGGGGCACAGATACGCAGTATTTT. Protein: CSVWRGTDTQYF.

V usage is TRBV25-1 and J usage is TRBJ1-1, with TRBD1 as a possible D gene (6 bases). V dropped 5 bases and J dropped 0 bases, with 10 bases sitting between them. The CDR3 sequence is 14 residues long. Looked up from germline, CDR1 is MGHDK and CDR2 is SYGVNS. CDR3 loop: CASSLGGMNTEAFF. CDR3 DNA sequence: TGTGCCAGCAGTTTAGGGGGGATGAACACTGAAGCTTTCTTT.

J is TRBJ2-7 and V is TRBV28; D gene uncertain. V dropped 3 bases and J dropped 3 bases, with 6 bases sitting between them. The V gene's germline CDR1 is MDHEN and CDR2 SYDVKM. The CDR3 has 12 amino acids. CDR3 region: CASSFGRYEQYF. The CDR3 DNA reads as TGTGCCAGCAGTTTCGGCCGCTACGAGCAGTACTTC. The variable domain in full, completed from reference TRBV28 and TRBJ2-7, reads DVKVTQSSRYLVKRTGEKVFLECVQDMDHENMFWYRQDPGLGLRLIYFSYDVKMKEKGDIPEGYSVSREKKERFSLILESASTNQTSMYLCASSFGRYEQYFGPGTRLTVT.

This clone occurred once. A read error is possible here, since a much larger clone lies one base away. This chain's CDR3 is CASSSRRAGLTDTQYF. Written as DNA, the CDR3 is TGTGCCAGCAGCTCTCGGAGGGCAGGCCTCACAGATACGCAGTATTTT. The rearrangement uses TRBV7-2 and TRBJ2-3, with TRBD2 as a possible D gene (6 bases). Trimming took 4 bases from V and 2 from J, leaving 16 bases between them. The CDR3 contains 16 residues. Germline lookup yields CDR1 SGHTA and CDR2 FQGNSA.

The rearrangement links TRBV7-2 to TRBJ2-3; no clear D gene. The germline V gene encodes CDR1 SGHTA and CDR2 FQGNSA. CDR3 length: 13 residues. Between the trimmed V and J ends, which lost 5 bases and 3 bases, there was a span of 9 bases. The DNA of the CDR3 is TGTGCCAGCAGCCTCGTCCGGACAGATACGCAGTATTTT. This translates into CASSLVRTDTQYF.

The J gene is TRBJ2-1, the V gene TRBV4-1; TRBD2 matches 10 bases. V lost 0 bases and J lost 3; bases outside the gene matches: 5. The CDR3 has 17 amino acids. Germline V lookup: CDR1 MGHRA, CDR2 YSYEKL. In nucleotides, the CDR3 is TGCGCCAGCAGCCAAGATATCGAGCGGGGGGGCTACAATGAGCAGTTCTTC. It translates to CASSQDIERGGYNEQFF.

The chain recombines TRBV29-1 with TRBJ2-1, with TRBD2 matching over 15 bases. Germline V lookup: CDR1 SQVTM, CDR2 ANQGSEA. This CDR3 spans 14 amino acids. Trimming cost V 6 bases and J 9 bases; bases outside gene matches: 6. CDR3 sequence reads: CSVRTSGGEGEQFF. The CDR3, as DNA: TGCAGCGTACGGACTAGCGGGGGGGAGGGTGAGCAGTTCTTC.

This clone has more than one count but fewer than ten. This chain links TRBV7-9 with TRBJ1-1; no definite D call. Trimming pared 1 base from V and 6 bases from J, leaving 12 bases between. The germline CDR1 and CDR2 sequences are SEHNR and FQNEAQ (reference sequence). The CDR3 totals 14 residues. The CDR3 DNA reads as TGTGCCAGCAGCTTAGATGGGCCCCATCCTGAAGCTTTCTTT. It is translated as CASSLDGPHPEAFF. The whole variable domain, remainder taken from reference TRBV7-9 and TRBJ1-1, is DTGVSQNPRHKITKRGQNVTFRCDPISEHNRLYWYRQTLGQGPEFLTYFQNEAQLEKSRLLSDRFSAERPKGSFSTLEIQRTEQGDSAMYLCASSLDGPHPEAFFGQGTRLTVV.

In this sample, this clone turned up a few times. This rearrangement joins TRBV14 to TRBJ1-2, with D possibly matching TRBD1 (5 bases). Per the germline V gene, CDR1 is SGHDN and CDR2 is FVKESK. Trimming took 4 bases from V and 7 from J, leaving 13 bases between them. This CDR3 is built from 13 residues. CDR3 residues: CASSPGLRGGYTF. As DNA, the CDR3 is TGTGCCAGCAGCCCGGGACTCCGAGGTGGCTACACCTTC.

This chain joins TRBV6-6 and TRBJ1-1; no clear D. The CDR3 contains 12 residues. V lost 5 bases to trimming and J lost 8 bases, with 12 bases between them. Germline V gene data show CDR1 as MNHNY and CDR2 as SVGAGI (reference sequence). CDR3 amino acids: CASSRAEREAFF. The CDR3 DNA is TGTGCCAGCAGTCGAGCTGAGCGAGAAGCTTTCTTT.

The V and J genes are TRBV7-2 and TRBJ1-2, with unresolved D. Per germline, CDR1 SGHTA and CDR2 FQGNSA. Trimming took off 5 bases at V and 8 bases at J, with 24 bases between the two ends. CDR3 size: 16 residues. The CDR3 DNA sequence: TGTGCCAGCAGCCCCGGTAGTGTCGGGGTGAGAAGCGGCTACACCTTC. Translating it yields CASSPGSVGVRSGYTF. The full variable domain, rest sourced from reference TRBV7-2 and TRBJ1-2, is GAGVSQSPSNKVTEKGKDVELRCDPISGHTALYWYRQSLGQGLEFLIYFQGNSAPDKSGLPSDRFSAERTGGSVSTLTIQRTQQEDSAVYLCASSPGSVGVRSGYTFGSGTRLTVV.

This chain connects TRBV25-1 to TRBJ1-1; no clear D gene. This CDR3 has 14 residues. CDR1 and CDR2 (germline): MGHDK, SYGVNS. The V gene lost 2 bases and the J gene lost 3 bases, with 10 bases spanning the gap. CDR3 coding DNA: TGTGCCAGCAGTGAAGCGTGGGCAGACACTGAAGCTTTCTTT. Translating gives CASSEAWADTEAFF.

This clone came up once. This chain uses TRBV4-3 with TRBJ2-7; possibly TRBD1 or TRBD2 for D (5 bases each). Germline V gene lookup returns CDR1 LGHNA and CDR2 YSLEER. V lost 5 bases to trimming and J lost 3 bases, with 11 bases between them. There are 13 residues in the CDR3. The CDR3 region is CASSLGGGYEQYF. DNA for the CDR3: TGCGCCAGCAGCTTAGGTGGGGGCTACGAGCAGTACTTC.

The chain joins TRBV7-2 to TRBJ2-7, with 7 positions matching TRBD2. Germline V CDR1 and CDR2: SGHTA, FQGNSA. J was trimmed by 2 bases and V by 1 base; bases with no gene match: 8. This CDR3 is built from 16 residues. The CDR3 DNA follows: TGTGCCAGCAGCTTAGTAGTGCGGGAGACTCCCTACGAGCAGTACTTC. Protein sequence: CASSLVVRETPYEQYF. The full variable domain, its missing parts supplied by reference TRBV7-2 and TRBJ2-7, is GAGVSQSPSNKVTEKGKDVELRCDPISGHTALYWYRQSLGQGLEFLIYFQGNSAPDKSGLPSDRFSAERTGGSVSTLTIQRTQQEDSAVYLCASSLVVRETPYEQYFGPGTRLTVT.

This clone came up a few times. The J gene is TRBJ2-7, the V gene TRBV5-1; TRBD2 matches at 7 bases. Per the germline V gene, CDR1 is SGHRS and CDR2 is YFSETQ. The CDR3 is made up of 15 amino acids. Unmatched junction bases numbered 8, after V lost 4 bases and J lost 1 base. The CDR3 sequence: CASSLSGELSYEQYF. DNA of the CDR3: TGCGCCAGCAGCCTCAGCGGGGAACTGTCCTACGAGCAGTACTTC.

The rearrangement links TRBV28 to TRBJ1-2; 9 positions agree with TRBD1. CDR1 and CDR2 (germline): MDHEN, SYDVKM. The CDR3 totals 13 residues. With V trimmed by 3 bases and J by 4 bases, 0 bases remained unmatched. The CDR3 bases are TGTGCCAGCAGTTTGACAGGGGGCTATGGCTACACCTTC. Protein sequence: CASSLTGGYGYTF.

This clone was picked up one time. V is TRBV4-3 and J is TRBJ1-1, with D unresolved. The germline V gene has CDR1 LGHNA and CDR2 YSLEER. The V and J ends lost 4 bases and 0 bases respectively, with 6 bases between them. CDR3 length: 13 residues. The CDR3 spells CASSLEVNTEAFF. CDR3 nucleotide sequence: TGCGCCAGCAGCCTAGAAGTGAACACTGAAGCTTTCTTT.

This chain links TRBV6-6 with TRBJ2-5, with D possibly being TRBD1 (6 bases). The ends were cut back, 2 bases at V and 7 bases at J, with 11 bases in the middle. The length of the CDR3 is 13 residues. The germline gives CDR1 MNHNY, CDR2 SVGAGI (reference sequence). The CDR3 sequence is CASSYREGGTQYF. CDR3 DNA sequence: TGTGCCAGCAGTTACAGGGAAGGGGGGACCCAGTACTTC.

This clone was observed a handful of times. This chain links TRBV5-1 with TRBJ2-6; D is unclear. V gave up 6 bases and J gave up 0 bases, with 1 base separating them. CDR3 size: 12 residues. CDR1 and CDR2 from the germline V gene are SGHRS and YFSETQ. For the CDR3, the DNA is TGCGCCAGCAACTCTGGGGCCAACGTCCTGACTTTC. This gives the protein CASNSGANVLTF.

The chain has TRBV27 and TRBJ2-7, with 11 bases matching TRBD1. Germline lookup yields CDR1 MNHEY and CDR2 SMNVEV (reference sequence). J was trimmed by 5 bases and V by 5 bases; bases with no gene match: 8. CDR3 length equals 15 residues. The CDR3 is CASSPKGQGDDEQYF. Written as DNA, the CDR3 is TGTGCCAGCAGTCCTAAGGGACAGGGGGACGACGAGCAGTACTTC.

This clone appeared a few times. The chain joins TRBV5-5 to TRBJ1-2; D gene ambiguous. Between the trimmed V and J ends, which lost 2 bases and 0 bases, there was a span of 8 bases. The CDR3 covers 14 residues. The germline gives CDR1 SGHKS, CDR2 YYEKEE (reference sequence). The CDR3 DNA follows: TGTGCCAGCAGCTTAGCCGGATCTAACTATGGCTACACCTTC. Protein product: CASSLAGSNYGYTF.

V and J are TRBV9 and TRBJ1-6, with 7 bases aligning to TRBD1. CDR1 is SGDLS, CDR2 YYNGEE, per germline. With V trimmed by 4 bases and J by 7 bases, 2 bases remained unmatched. The CDR3 spans 13 residues. The chain's CDR3 is CASSRDSNSPLHF. The CDR3 bases are TGTGCCAGCAGCCGGGACAGCAATTCACCCCTCCACTTT. Filled out from reference TRBV9 and TRBJ1-6, the complete variable domain reads DSGVTQTPKHLITATGQRVTLRCSPRSGDLSVYWYQQSLDQGLQFLIQYYNGEERAKGNILERFSAQQFPDLHSELNLSSLELGDSALYFCASSRDSNSPLHFGNGTRLTVT.

This clone was found a few times. This chain links TRBV29-1 with TRBJ2-1, with 11 bases fitting TRBD2. Germline lookup yields CDR1 SQVTM and CDR2 ANQGSEA. The V and J ends lost 7 bases and 7 bases, in that order; junction bases with no gene match: 27. The CDR3 is 20 amino acids. CDR3 in amino acids: CSAPSGWLAGGLPLLNEQFF. In nucleotides, the CDR3 is TGCAGCGCTCCCTCTGGCTGGCTAGCGGGGGGACTACCACTCCTTAATGAGCAGTTCTTC.

This clone was seen only a few times. The V and J genes are TRBV28 and TRBJ1-1; TRBD1 might be the D (5 bases). The V and J ends lost 1 base and 10 bases respectively, with 10 bases between them. The CDR3 sequence is 12 residues long. CDR1 MDHEN and CDR2 SYDVKM come from the germline V gene. The DNA of the CDR3 is TGTGCCAGCAGTTTATCGGGGCTTCGAGCTTTCTTT. Residues: CASSLSGLRAFF.

The chain is built from TRBV30 and TRBJ2-7, with a tentative D call TRBD2 (7 bases). The CDR3 is made up of 15 amino acids. Germline V gives CDR1 GTSNPN, CDR2 SVGIG (reference sequence). Between the trimmed V and J ends, which lost 2 bases and 4 bases, there was a span of 18 bases. The CDR3 nucleotides read TGTGCCTGGAGTCGTAAGGGGGGGGGCCCGTACGAGCAGTACTTC. Amino acid sequence: CAWSRKGGGPYEQYF.

The chain employs TRBV29-1 and TRBJ2-3; weak D call: TRBD1 (5 bases). CDR1 is SQVTM and CDR2 is ANQGSEA in the germline V gene. V lost 3 bases to trimming and J lost 2 bases, with 12 bases between them. The CDR3 loop spans 14 amino acids. CDR3 coding DNA: TGCAGCGTTGACCCCCAGGGCTACACAGATACGCAGTATTTT. Translation: CSVDPQGYTDTQYF.

The chain links TRBV6-4 to TRBJ2-1; 9 positions match TRBD2. The V and J ends lost 6 bases and 4 bases, in that order; junction bases with no gene match: 7. This CDR3 is built from 15 residues. Germline CDR1 MRHNA, CDR2 SNTAGT. The CDR3, as DNA: TGTGCCAGCAGGGAGTGGGGACTAGCTTACAATGAGCAGTTCTTC. Encoded protein: CASREWGLAYNEQFF.